Listed below are T cell receptor beta chains from one sample, sequenced in a study of blood T cell repertoires in COVID-19. Using immunoSEQ multiplex PCR, the repertoire was profiled, and TCRdb retains in-frame clones only, with some absent. The top ten clones hold 3% of a sample with approximately 240,000 clones, approximately 84% of them seen once. Sequences were obtained from peripheral blood. Receptor source: a woman in her twenties or thirties who had recovered from COVID-19. Each CDR3 is given with its conserved first and last residue. The D gene is left open where the match is weak.

TRBJ1-5	TRBV30	TRBD1	CAWNVGTGDQPQHF	TGTGCCTGGAACGTCGGGACAGGGGATCAGCCCCAGCATTTT
TRBJ1-2	TRBV7-3	TRBD1	CASSPTGQTNYGYTF	TGTGCCAGCAGCCCTACGGGACAGACTAACTATGGCTACACCTTC
TRBJ2-1	TRBV24-1	NA	CATSDNTRANEQFF	TGTGCCACCAGTGATAATACTAGAGCCAATGAGCAGTTCTTC
TRBJ1-3	TRBV9	NA	CASSVGGDTIYF	TGTGCCAGCAGCGTGGGGGGGGACACCATATATTTT
TRBJ2-6	TRBV7-2	NA	CASSLAAGRGGANVLTF	TGTGCCAGCAGCTTAGCCGCTGGCCGGGGTGGGGCCAACGTCCTGACTTTC
TRBJ1-1	TRBV5-4	TRBD1	CASSLAGQGKTEAFF	TGTGCCAGCAGCTTGGCGGGACAGGGTAAAACTGAAGCTTTCTTT
TRBJ2-5	TRBV2	NA	CASSAESQETQYF	TGTGCCAGCAGTGCGGAGTCCCAAGAGACCCAGTACTTC
TRBJ2-5	TRBV12-3/TRBV12-4	NA	CASSFGFQETQYF	TGTGCCAGCAGTTTCGGGTTCCAAGAGACCCAGTACTTC
TRBJ2-3	TRBV11-2	TRBD2	CASSWSGASPDTQYF	TGTGCCAGCAGCTGGAGCGGGGCTAGCCCAGATACGCAGTATTTT
TRBJ2-7	TRBV3-1/TRBV3-2	TRBD2	CASSQVGCGGEQRYEQYF	TGTGCCAGCAGCCAAGTAGGTTGCGGGGGGGAACAACGCTACGAGCAGTACTTC
TRBJ2-7	TRBV6-5	NA	CASSDRGIYEQYF	TGTGCCAGCAGCGACCGGGGGATCTACGAGCAGTACTTC
TRBJ2-1	TRBV19	TRBD2	CASRPSGGFYNEQFF	TGTGCCAGTAGACCTAGCGGGGGATTTTACAATGAGCAGTTCTTC